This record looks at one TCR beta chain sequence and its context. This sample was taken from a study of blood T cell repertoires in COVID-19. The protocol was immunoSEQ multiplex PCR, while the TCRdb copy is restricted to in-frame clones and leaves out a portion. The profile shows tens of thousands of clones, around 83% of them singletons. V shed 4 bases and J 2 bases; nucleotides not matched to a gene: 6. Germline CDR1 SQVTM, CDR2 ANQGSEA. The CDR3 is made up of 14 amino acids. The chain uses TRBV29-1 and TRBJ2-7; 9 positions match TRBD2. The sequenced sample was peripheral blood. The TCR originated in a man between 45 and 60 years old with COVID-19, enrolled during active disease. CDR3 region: CSVVPTSGTYEQYF. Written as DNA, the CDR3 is TGCAGCGTTGTACCGACTAGCGGAACCTACGAGCAGTACTTC.